This T cell receptor (beta chain) was recorded in a study of T cells in Graves' hyperthyroidism and ophthalmopathy. The ends lost 5 bases at V and 0 bases at J; junction bases unmatched: 5. This CDR3 has 16 residues. Looked up from germline, CDR1 is SGHTA and CDR2 is FQGNSA. At least ten counts were recorded for this clonotype. Amplification targeted TCR beta CDR3 regions from RNA transcripts. Primed by the HTBI set, a first-round RT-PCR was run on the TCR CDR3. TCRdb redid the calling of the multiplex PCR reads with MiXCR, one entry per CDR3 protein. The sample lists about 640,000 distinct CDR3 sequences, about 14% occurring once.

V is TRBV7-2 and J is TRBJ2-2, with 8 bases fitting TRBD1. Material for sequencing was blood. The source of this sequence is a woman aged 50 to 60 with Graves' ophthalmopathy. CDR3 sequence (DNA): TGTGCCAGCAGCCCTGGGACAGGTCCGAACACCGGGGAGCTGTTTTTT. Amino acid sequence: CASSPGTGPNTGELFF.